This T cell receptor beta chain was found in a study of cytomegalovirus exposure and HLA in healthy donors. The study, taken as a whole, reports: What a later analysis showed was that several of the most significant clusters appeared linked to common viral pathogens. Trimming of TCR beta V- and J-genes showed a link, identified in a later analysis, to a missense DCLRE1C variant. Certain indistinguishable V segments, among them TRBV6-2 and TRBV6-3, were excluded. Altogether, more than 150 TCR beta chains were recorded as cytomegalovirus-associated.

The CDR3 loop spans 15 amino acids. The germline V gene has CDR1 LGHNA and CDR2 YSLEER. V was cut by 4 bases and J by 4 bases, with 16 bases left in between. Primers included in the PCR were 60 Vbeta and 13 Jbeta primers. Assay: immunoSEQ multiplex PCR; the TCRdb copy retains only in-frame clones and omits some. Of some 130,000 clones in the sample, about four fifths are singletons; the top ten hold roughly 2%. A note on this clone: Antigen specificity is unknown.

The sequence was collected from a man younger than 35 in good health and CMV-seronegative. The sequencing input was PBMCs. The V gene is TRBV4-3, the J gene TRBJ1-2; D ambiguous. This chain's CDR3 is CASSPGRGFSYGYTF. CDR3 coding DNA: TGCGCCAGCAGCCCCGGACGGGGATTTAGCTATGGCTACACCTTC.